The 31 T cell receptor beta chains reported below all come from one sample, sequenced in a study of post-analysis software for immune sequencing data. Study results and limitations: About five TRBV segments occurring more often in patients than controls included TRBV5-6, TRBV5-1 and TRBV20-1.

No antigen is known for these receptors. Unique molecular identifiers had been added to the TCR beta cDNA libraries. TCRdb reanalysed the PCR reads using MiXCR and keeps one entry per CDR3 protein. The repertoire has fewer than 600,000 distinct CDR3 sequences, roughly 45% of them found once; the top ten carry 9.5% to 13%. The sample taken for sequencing was blood. These receptors all stem from a girl under 18 with multiple sclerosis.

The chain recombines TRBV30 with TRBJ2-1, with 9 bases identical to TRBD1. The CDR3 spans 15 residues. Germline CDR1 reads GTSNPN; CDR2 reads SVGIG (reference sequence). The V gene end was trimmed by 5 bases and the J gene end by 0 bases; junction bases not matched to a gene: 5. CDR3 nucleotides: TGTGCCTGGGGGACAGGGTTCAGCTCCTACAATGAGCAGTTCTTC. Its translation: CAWGTGFSSYNEQFF. The full variable domain, in which reference TRBV30 and TRBJ2-1 provide the parts outside the CDR3, is SQTIHQWPATLVQPVGSPLSLECTVEGTSNPNLYWYRQAAGRGLQLLFYSVGIGQISSEVPQNLSASRPQDRQFILSSKKLLLSDSGFYLCAWGTGFSSYNEQFFGPGTRLTVL.

A word on this clonotype: The junction does not match germline at one end; this may be a read error. The V call is TRBV30, the J call TRBJ2-1; 8 bases are a match to TRBD2. Germline assignment: CDR1 GTSNPN and CDR2 SVGIG (reference sequence). The CDR3 sequence is 16 residues long. For the CDR3, the DNA is TGTGTCTGGAGTTCTTTAGCGGGAAGCTCCTACAATGAGCAGTTCTTC. This codes for CVWSSLAGSSYNEQFF.

In regard to this clonotype: The junction shows a germline mismatch at one end, possibly a read error. This chain uses TRBV29-1 with TRBJ2-1, with 9 bases matching TRBD1. Germline-derived CDR1 and CDR2 are SQVTM and ANQGSEA. The CDR3 is 13 amino acids. The CDR3 DNA sequence: TGCAGCGCTCGGACAGGGGCGAGCAATGGGCAGTTCTTC. Translated: CSARTGASNGQFF.

This clonotype has a handful of counts. The V call is TRBV5-1, the J call TRBJ2-5; D might be TRBD2 (5 bases). The DNA end is a closer match to TRBJ2-7, so the J assignment may be wrong. The CDR3 spans 14 residues. Germline V CDR1 and CDR2: SGHRS, YFSETQ. DNA for the CDR3: TGCGCCAGCAGGCCTTCCCTCGGGGATACCGAGCAGTACTTC. Protein sequence: CASRPSLGDTEQYF.

J is TRBJ1-4 and V is TRBV4-2, with TRBD1 identical over 8 bases. The length of the CDR3 is 14 residues. V lost 4 bases and J lost 8; bases outside the gene matches: 6. Germline V gene data show CDR1 as LGHNA and CDR2 as YNFKEQ. DNA of the CDR3: TGTGCCAGCAGCCTGGGACAGGAAGGGGAAAAACTGTTTTTT. Translating gives CASSLGQEGEKLFF.

The chain carries TRBV2 and TRBJ2-1; perhaps TRBD2 as D (6 bases). Per germline, CDR1 SNHLY and CDR2 FYNNEI. V gave up 8 bases and J gave up 3 bases, with 8 bases separating them. The CDR3 runs 12 residues. Written as DNA, the CDR3 is TGTGCCAGCGGGAGGAACTACAATGAGCAGTTCTTC. Residues: CASGRNYNEQFF.

This clonotype has just a few counts. The V gene is TRBV10-3, the J gene TRBJ2-7; TRBD2 agrees at 8 bases. The germline V gene has CDR1 ENHRY and CDR2 SYGVKD. The CDR3 length is 14 residues. J lost 3 bases, V lost 2 bases, and 3 bases had no gene match. The CDR3 coding sequence is TGTGCCATCAGTGAGGATCGGGAGGGCTACGAGCAGTACTTC. This sequence encodes CAISEDREGYEQYF.

The chain's CDR3 is CASSQQGDQYF. The CDR3 DNA sequence: TGTGCCAGCAGTCAACAGGGGGACCAGTACTTC. This rearrangement joins TRBV28 to TRBJ2-5, with 8 bases fitting TRBD1. Germline lookup yields CDR1 MDHEN and CDR2 SYDVKM. There are 11 residues in the CDR3. Unmatched junction bases numbered 3, after V lost 5 bases and J lost 10 bases.

This clonotype was observed a handful of times. This sequence joins TRBV7-2 and TRBJ2-1; 7 positions agree with TRBD2. The germline V gene has CDR1 SGHTA and CDR2 FQGNSA. V was clipped by 2 bases and J by 8 bases; unmatched bases: 3. The CDR3 spans 13 residues. The CDR3 DNA sequence: TGTGCCAGCAGCTTATCCGCGGGGGATGAGCAGTTCTTC. It specifies CASSLSAGDEQFF.

The V call is TRBV6-1, the J call TRBJ2-3, with 11 bases aligning to TRBD1. The CDR3 is 17 residues long. CDR1 and CDR2 from the germline V gene are MNHNS and SASEGT. Trimming took 0 bases from V and 3 from J; bases not matched to a gene: 5. The CDR3 region has the DNA TGTGCCAGCAGTGAAGCGTCCGGGACAGGGGGAACAGATACGCAGTATTTT. Translation: CASSEASGTGGTDTQYF.

This clonotype showed up just a few times. CDR3 amino acids: CASYIGQGGETQYF. The CDR3 coding sequence is TGCGCCAGCTATATTGGACAGGGCGGCGAGACCCAGTACTTC. The chain carries TRBV5-1 and TRBJ2-5, with 8 bases matching TRBD1. In germline, CDR1 is SGHRS, CDR2 YFSETQ. V was clipped by 7 bases and J by 5 bases; unmatched bases: 10. The CDR3 is made up of 14 amino acids.

CDR3 protein: CASSYVGRGRGEQFF. Here the CDR3 DNA reads TGTGCCAGCAGTTACGTGGGCAGGGGAAGAGGTGAGCAGTTCTTC. The gene calls are TRBV6-2 or TRBV6-3 and TRBJ2-1, with D possibly being TRBD1 (6 bases). V was cut by 2 bases and J by 9 bases, with 17 bases left in between. This CDR3 has 15 amino acids. Germline V gene data show CDR1 as MNHEY and CDR2 as SVGEGT.

This clonotype was seen only a few times. CDR3 coding DNA: TGTGCCAGCAGCCACCAAGGGGAGCAGTTCTTC. This translates into CASSHQGEQFF. V gene TRBV11-1 combines with J gene TRBJ2-1, with D hard to call. This CDR3 is 11 amino acids long. Between the trimmed V and J ends, which lost 5 bases and 10 bases, there was a span of 9 bases. Germline CDR1 SGHAT, CDR2 FQDESV (reference sequence).

The chain has TRBV4-3 and TRBJ2-7; D uncertain. This CDR3 contains 14 residues. Germline assignment: CDR1 LGHNA and CDR2 YSLEER. V gave up 2 bases and J gave up 4 bases, with 12 bases separating them. The CDR3 nucleotides are TGCGCCAGCAGCCAAACCGTCGGCAGTTACGAGCAGTACTTC. This gives the protein CASSQTVGSYEQYF.

The V call is TRBV4-2, the J call TRBJ2-2; 11 bases align to TRBD2. This CDR3 spans 19 amino acids. Germline assignment: CDR1 LGHNA and CDR2 YNFKEQ. The V segment lost 2 bases and the J segment 0 bases; nucleotides outside the gene matches: 8. The CDR3 coding sequence is TGTGCCAGCAGCCAAATAGCGGGAGGGCTCAAGTCGAACACCGGGGAGCTGTTTTTT. It yields the protein CASSQIAGGLKSNTGELFF.

The rearrangement links TRBV28 to TRBJ2-1; TRBD2 matches 7 bases. The CDR3 is 14 amino acids. The germline gives CDR1 MDHEN, CDR2 SYDVKM. Unmatched junction bases numbered 7, after V lost 3 bases and J lost 8 bases. The DNA of the CDR3 is TGTGCCAGCAGTTTGGTGGGAGGGAGGGATGAGCAGTTCTTC. The encoded protein is CASSLVGGRDEQFF.

The chain is built from TRBV6-5 and TRBJ1-1; no firm D call. V lost 2 bases, J lost 3 bases, and 13 bases lay in between. Germline V gene data show CDR1 as MNHEY and CDR2 as SVGAGI. The CDR3 covers 15 residues. CDR3 DNA sequence: TGTGCCAGCAGTTACCACCCGAATATGGACACTGAAGCTTTCTTT. It specifies CASSYHPNMDTEAFF.

The chain couples TRBV4-2 to TRBJ2-3; D is unresolved. The V end lost 2 bases, the J end lost 4 bases, and 10 bases lay between the germline ends. Germline assignment: CDR1 LGHNA and CDR2 YNFKEQ. The CDR3 totals 14 residues. The CDR3 DNA follows: TGTGCCAGCAGCCAATCTAGTCACTCAGATACGCAGTATTTT. This encodes CASSQSSHSDTQYF.

Turning to this clonotype: Lacking the conserved final phenylalanine or tryptophan, this CDR3 likely reflects a read error. The chain uses TRBV29-1 and TRBJ2-7, with a weak D call TRBD2 (6 bases). The J call may be faulty, since TRBJ2-5 better matches the DNA end. The germline CDR1 and CDR2 sequences are SQVTM and ANQGSEA. The CDR3 extends over 10 amino acids. CDR3 in DNA: TGCAGCGTCGGGAGTGAGACCCAGTACTGC. As protein: CSVGSETQYC.

The rearrangement joins TRBV5-1 to TRBJ1-5; 9 nucleotides agree with TRBD1. J was trimmed by 2 bases and V by 3 bases; bases with no gene match: 12. CDR3 length: 18 residues. Germline CDR1 SGHRS, CDR2 YFSETQ. DNA of the CDR3: TGCGCCAGCAGCTCCCATCCCGACAGGGGGGACGGCAATCAGCCCCAGCATTTT. Its protein product is CASSSHPDRGDGNQPQHF.

This chain joins TRBV6-5 and TRBJ2-1, with no clear D. The CDR3 loop spans 13 amino acids. V lost 6 bases and J 6 bases, leaving 12 bases between the germline ends. Looked up from germline, CDR1 is MNHEY and CDR2 is SVGAGI. CDR3 loop: CASSRPGTNEQFF. The CDR3 DNA follows: TGTGCCAGCAGCCGGCCAGGTACCAATGAGCAGTTCTTC.

This clonotype was found a few times. The V call is TRBV7-2, the J call TRBJ2-1; 12 positions agree with TRBD2. V trimming: 4 bases; J trimming: 7 bases; junction bases outside the gene matches: 8. CDR3 length equals 16 residues. Per the germline V gene, CDR1 is SGHTA and CDR2 is FQGNSA. DNA for the CDR3: TGTGCCAGCAGCTCCCCGACTAGCGGGAGAAGAAATGAGCAGTTCTTC. It translates to CASSSPTSGRRNEQFF.

This clonotype came up once. The rearrangement links TRBV20-1 to TRBJ2-1, with 8 bases aligning to TRBD1. Losses at the gene ends were 1 base for V and 9 bases for J; bases not matched to a gene: 8. The CDR3 spans 14 residues. Per the germline V gene, CDR1 is DFQATT and CDR2 is SNEGSKA (reference sequence). The CDR3 DNA follows: TGCAGTGCTAGAGTAGACCACAGGGGGACTGAGCAGTTCTTC. Its translation: CSARVDHRGTEQFF.

This clonotype has just a few counts. The chain carries TRBV20-1 and TRBJ2-1; D unclear. The CDR3 is 12 residues long. The germline V and J ends were trimmed by 3 bases and 2 bases, with 5 bases remaining between them. Germline values: CDR1 DFQATT, CDR2 SNEGSKA (reference sequence). CDR3 coding DNA: TGCAGTGCTAGTCTCCCCTACAATGAGCAGTTCTTC. Translation gives CSASLPYNEQFF.

V and J are TRBV7-3 and TRBJ2-1; D is possibly TRBD1 (6 bases). The ends were cut back, 1 base at V and 5 bases at J, with 12 bases in the middle. This CDR3 is 15 amino acids long. Per germline, CDR1 SGHTA and CDR2 FQGTGA. CDR3 protein: CASSLIGNRDNEQFF. For the CDR3, the DNA is TGTGCCAGCAGCTTAATCGGGAACAGGGACAATGAGCAGTTCTTC.

The rearrangement links TRBV28 to TRBJ2-7, with 9 positions matching TRBD2. The CDR3 is 17 amino acids. Germline-derived CDR1 and CDR2 are MDHEN and SYDVKM. The V gene end was trimmed by 4 bases and the J gene end by 3 bases; junction bases not matched to a gene: 13. CDR3 DNA: TGTGCCAGCAGTTCCTCCGGTGCGACTAGCGGACTCTACGAGCAGTACTTC. This gives the protein CASSSSGATSGLYEQYF.

This clonotype was observed a few times. In DNA, the CDR3 is TGTGCCAGCAGCGGCCTTGGCGGGGGTAAAGGAAATGAGCAGTTCTTC. This codes for CASSGLGGGKGNEQFF. The chain employs TRBV9 and TRBJ2-1; TRBD2 matches at 7 bases. Trimming took 3 bases from V and 7 from J; bases not matched to a gene: 13. In germline, CDR1 is SGDLS, CDR2 YYNGEE. The CDR3 loop spans 16 amino acids.

The chain links TRBV7-3 to TRBJ2-1, with 8 bases that match TRBD1. Germline V gene data show CDR1 as SGHTA and CDR2 as FQGTGA. With 6 bases clipped from V and 4 bases from J, the junction kept 5 bases outside the gene matches. The CDR3 covers 14 residues. The CDR3 sequence: CASSKQGDYNEQFF. The CDR3, as DNA: TGTGCCAGCAGTAAACAGGGGGATTACAATGAGCAGTTCTTC.

CDR3 protein: CASSYSLAATDTQYF. CDR3 sequence (DNA): TGTGCCAGCAGTTACTCCCTAGCGGCCACAGATACGCAGTATTTT. The rearrangement joins TRBV6-2 or TRBV6-3 to TRBJ2-3; TRBD2 matches at 7 bases. V lost 0 bases, J lost 2 bases, and 2 bases stayed unmatched. Germline assignment: CDR1 MNHEY and CDR2 SVGEGT. There are 15 residues in the CDR3.

The V gene is TRBV5-4, the J gene TRBJ2-3; D is undetermined. CDR1 and CDR2 from the germline V gene are SGHNT and YYREEE (reference sequence). The V gene lost 5 bases and the J gene lost 1 base, with 8 bases spanning the gap. The CDR3 covers 13 residues. The CDR3: CASSDGGTDTQYF. The CDR3 DNA reads as TGTGCCAGCAGTGATGGGGGCACAGATACGCAGTATTTT.

The gene calls are TRBV5-1 and TRBJ1-1; D unclear. The V and J ends lost 4 bases and 3 bases respectively, with 13 bases between them. This CDR3 region has 14 residues. The germline V gene encodes CDR1 SGHRS and CDR2 YFSETQ. CDR3 sequence (DNA): TGCGCCAGCAGCCCTCTCGGCAGAGACACTGAAGCTTTCTTT. This gives the protein CASSPLGRDTEAFF.